The following is a T cell receptor beta chain sequence with its context. Its matching antigen is unknown. These data originate in a study of response to subunit inactivated influenza vaccine. General study results and limits: Each seasonal influenza vaccination recruits few new T cells, the authors suggested.

TCRdb reprocessed the RT-PCR reads via MiXCR and lists one record per CDR3 protein. The sample carries around 710,000 distinct CDR3 sequences, around 13% recorded once. This TCR came from a man aged 45-60 years who received an inactivated influenza vaccine. Specimen: PBMCs from blood, collected around 14 days before vaccination.

DNA of the CDR3: TGCAGCGGGGGGGTCACCGGGGAGCTGTTTTTT. This translates into CSGGVTGELFF. V is TRBV29-1 and J is TRBJ2-2; tentative D call: TRBD2 (6 bases). CDR1 is SQVTM and CDR2 is ANQGSEA in the germline V gene. The CDR3 totals 11 residues. V lost 7 bases and J lost 4, with 7 bases in between.